This T cell receptor beta chain came from a study of control samples from healthy donors and cancer patients. TCRdb's table, derived via immunoSEQ multiplex PCR, lists solely in-frame clones and lacks some. The sample includes about 140,000 clones, 85% to 95% of them seen just once. The sequenced sample was blood. The sequence came from a man between 40 and 49 years old in good health.

CDR3 sequence reads: CASSYSTANYGYTF. As DNA, the CDR3 is TGTGCCAGCAGTTACTCGACGGCGAACTATGGCTACACCTTC. The chain carries TRBV6-5 and TRBJ1-2; D remains unclear. Trimming pared 0 bases from V and 2 bases from J, leaving 7 bases between. The CDR3 runs 14 residues. Germline V gene lookup returns CDR1 MNHEY and CDR2 SVGAGI.